These 21 T cell receptor beta chains share one sample of origin, sequenced in a study of blood T cell repertoires in COVID-19 (dated by TCRdb to about 2020). Library method: the immunoSEQ multiplex PCR assay. Entries here come from immuneACCESS through TCRdb and include only in-frame sequences with V and J called. Some clones fail to appear in such tables; in the studies checked, an unresolved V gene covers under half of the shortfall, and the cause of the remainder is unknown. The sample data list approximately 670,000 clones, and more than 80% of these were observed just once. Roughly 0.25% of the sample lies in the top ten. The specimen sequenced was peripheral blood. All receptors come from a woman aged 18-29 years with acute or convalescent COVID-19.

The rearrangement links TRBV6-6 to TRBJ1-6; no firm D call. Germline V gives CDR1 MNHNY, CDR2 SVGAGI (reference sequence). V lost 4 bases to trimming and J lost 6 bases, with 13 bases between them. CDR3 length: 15 amino acids. This chain's CDR3 is CASSWEGVGNSPLHF. CDR3 nucleotides: TGTGCCAGCAGTTGGGAGGGTGTGGGTAATTCACCCCTCCACTTT.

This chain links TRBV7-2 with TRBJ2-1; possible D gene TRBD2, 5 bases. Trimming pared 7 bases from V and 10 bases from J, leaving 23 bases between. Germline loops: CDR1 SGHTA, CDR2 FQGNSA. This CDR3 spans 15 amino acids. This chain's CDR3 is CASTLRLGGAVEQFF. In nucleotides, the CDR3 is TGTGCCAGCACCCTCCGCTTGGGCGGAGCGGTGGAGCAGTTCTTC.

This chain joins TRBV4-3 and TRBJ1-1; 11 nucleotides line up with TRBD1. After removal of 4 bases from V and 5 bases from J, the junction contained 6 bases not matched to a gene. This CDR3 contains 15 residues. Looked up from germline, CDR1 is LGHNA and CDR2 is YSLEER. The CDR3 loop reads CASSRGQGARTEAFF. DNA for the CDR3: TGCGCCAGCAGCCGAGGACAGGGGGCGCGTACTGAAGCTTTCTTT.

The chain links TRBV25-1 to TRBJ1-3, with D perhaps matching TRBD1 (5 bases). The ends were cut back, 1 base at V and 0 bases at J, with 7 bases in the middle. Germline V gene sequence: CDR1 MGHDK, CDR2 SYGVNS. The CDR3 runs 15 residues. CDR3 DNA sequence: TGTGCCAGCAGTGAATGGGGGGGCTCTGGAAACACCATATATTTT. Translated: CASSEWGGSGNTIYF.

V usage is TRBV19 and J usage is TRBJ2-7; 11 nucleotides line up with TRBD2. With 6 bases clipped from V and 4 bases from J, the junction kept 2 bases outside the gene matches. The CDR3 is 13 residues long. Looked up from germline, CDR1 is LNHDA and CDR2 is SQIVND (reference sequence). The CDR3 DNA reads TGTGCCAGTAGGCTAGCGGGAGGTTACGAGCAGTACTTC. The encoded protein is CASRLAGGYEQYF.

Details on this clone: The sample has other DNA sequences that encode this CDR3 too. The rearrangement joins TRBV6-5 to TRBJ1-5, with a tentative D call TRBD1 (6 bases). The CDR3 spans 13 residues. V was trimmed by 5 bases and J by 2 bases, leaving 7 bases between them. Germline V gene sequence: CDR1 MNHEY, CDR2 SVGAGI. CDR3 residues: CASSPGGNQPQHF. DNA for the CDR3: TGTGCCAGCAGTCCAGGGGGCAATCAGCCCCAGCATTTT.

V is TRBV7-9 and J is TRBJ1-3; D unresolved. This CDR3 has 18 amino acids. The V and J ends lost 1 base and 1 base respectively, with 17 bases between them. Germline V gene sequence: CDR1 SEHNR, CDR2 FQNEAQ (reference sequence). The CDR3 bases are TGTGCCAGCAGCTTAGTCACGGGATTTGGATTTTCTGGAAACACCATATATTTT. Protein product: CASSLVTGFGFSGNTIYF.

The gene calls are TRBV7-2 and TRBJ1-5, with a weak D call TRBD1 (6 bases). CDR1 and CDR2 (germline): SGHTA, FQGNSA. Trimming cost V 3 bases and J 2 bases, with 11 bases left between them. The CDR3 extends over 15 amino acids. The CDR3 here is CASSFFAGGNQPQHF. The DNA of the CDR3 is TGTGCCAGCAGCTTCTTCGCAGGGGGCAATCAGCCCCAGCATTTT. The complete variable domain, with remaining parts taken from reference TRBV7-2 and TRBJ1-5, reads GAGVSQSPSNKVTEKGKDVELRCDPISGHTALYWYRQSLGQGLEFLIYFQGNSAPDKSGLPSDRFSAERTGGSVSTLTIQRTQQEDSAVYLCASSFFAGGNQPQHFGDGTRLSIL.

V gene TRBV4-2 combines with J gene TRBJ2-3; 7 bases line up with TRBD2. There are 14 residues in the CDR3. J was trimmed by 2 bases and V by 9 bases; bases with no gene match: 8. Germline assignment: CDR1 LGHNA and CDR2 YNFKEQ. Here the CDR3 reads CASGSAGDTDTQYF. DNA of the CDR3: TGTGCCAGTGGAAGTGCGGGGGACACAGATACGCAGTATTTT.

This chain connects TRBV6-2 or TRBV6-3 to TRBJ1-2; no firm D call. CDR3 length equals 11 residues. Trimming pared 5 bases from V and 4 bases from J, leaving 5 bases between. Germline lookup yields CDR1 MNHEY and CDR2 SVGEGT. In DNA, the CDR3 is TGTGCCAGCAGTCGGAGCTATGGCTACACCTTC. It encodes CASSRSYGYTF.

In this sample, this clone turned up a few times. The chain employs TRBV19 and TRBJ1-5; the match to TRBD1 covers 7 bases. The ends lost 4 bases at V and 0 bases at J; junction bases unmatched: 6. CDR1 LNHDA and CDR2 SQIVND come from the germline V gene (reference sequence). The CDR3 is made up of 16 amino acids. The CDR3 here is CASSRAGTVSNQPQHF. The CDR3 nucleotides are TGTGCCAGTAGTAGGGCTGGGACAGTTAGCAATCAGCCCCAGCATTTT.

The V and J genes are TRBV7-6 and TRBJ2-6, with TRBD1 identical over 9 bases. Germline lookup yields CDR1 SGHVS and CDR2 FNYEAQ. Losses at the gene ends were 5 bases for V and 2 bases for J; bases not matched to a gene: 10. The CDR3 contains 18 residues. The CDR3 loop reads CASSQRGQGAAGANVLTF. The DNA for the CDR3 is TGTGCCAGCAGCCAGAGGGGACAGGGTGCGGCTGGGGCCAACGTCCTGACTTTC.

DNA of the CDR3: TGTGCCAGCAGTTACTCAGGGGGCGCGGGGACTGAAGCTTTCTTT. Protein sequence: CASSYSGGAGTEAFF. J is TRBJ1-1 and V is TRBV6-6, with TRBD1 matching 7 bases. Germline values: CDR1 MNHNY, CDR2 SVGAGI (reference sequence). The junction had 6 bases not matched to a gene; V was cut back by 0 bases and J by 5 bases. The length of the CDR3 is 15 residues.

The V gene is TRBV19, the J gene TRBJ1-2; D ambiguous. Germline V gene sequence: CDR1 LNHDA, CDR2 SQIVND (reference sequence). Trimming removed 6 bases from V and 4 bases from J, with 9 bases in between. This CDR3 is 12 amino acids long. CDR3 DNA: TGTGCCAGTAGCCTCCCCCTCTATGGCTACACCTTC. Protein sequence: CASSLPLYGYTF.

The gene calls are TRBV12-3 or TRBV12-4 and TRBJ1-3; D is ambiguous. This CDR3 comprises 11 residues. Trimming removed 11 bases from V and 1 base from J, with 6 bases in between. The CDR3 spells CAHSSGNTIYF. The CDR3 DNA is TGTGCCCACAGTTCTGGAAACACCATATATTTT.

This chain joins TRBV18 and TRBJ2-1; 12 bases map to TRBD2. Looked up from germline, CDR1 is KGHSH and CDR2 is LQKENI. Trimming removed 2 bases from V and 0 bases from J; junction bases left unmatched: 5. This CDR3 contains 18 residues. The CDR3 sequence is CASSPTSGGRSSYNEQFF. In DNA form, the CDR3 reads TGTGCCAGCTCACCAACTAGCGGGGGGCGCAGCTCCTACAATGAGCAGTTCTTC.

The CDR3, as DNA: TGTGCCATCTATAATGCAACTAATGAAAAACTGTTTTTT. Translated, it gives CAIYNATNEKLFF. This chain links TRBV12-3 or TRBV12-4 with TRBJ1-4; D is uncertain. The ends were cut back, 10 bases at V and 0 bases at J, with 9 bases in the middle. The CDR3 extends over 13 amino acids.

This chain joins TRBV5-4 and TRBJ1-2, with TRBD1 as a possible D gene (5 bases). CDR3 length equals 16 residues. Germline assignment: CDR1 SGHNT and CDR2 YYREEE (reference sequence). V lost 4 bases and J 8 bases, leaving 24 bases between the germline ends. The CDR3 DNA sequence: TGTGCCAGCAGCGGGGCGAAGGGAGGCCCCCCCTACGGCTACACCTTC. This encodes CASSGAKGGPPYGYTF.

This chain connects TRBV27 to TRBJ2-3, with D uncertain. With 6 bases removed from V and 2 bases from J, the gap between germline ends came to 12 bases. Germline loops: CDR1 MNHEY, CDR2 SMNVEV (reference sequence). This CDR3 is 14 amino acids long. CDR3 region: CASSPTGNTDTQYF. Here the CDR3 DNA reads TGTGCCAGCAGCCCGACTGGAAACACAGATACGCAGTATTTT.

Written as DNA, the CDR3 is TGTGCCAGCAGCTCGCGGGGGGGAACTGGCTACACCTTC. As protein: CASSSRGGTGYTF. The genes are TRBV6-2 or TRBV6-3 and TRBJ1-2; possibly TRBD1 for D (5 bases). This CDR3 is built from 13 residues. Trimming took 6 bases from V and 7 from J, leaving 15 bases between them. Germline values: CDR1 MNHEY, CDR2 SVGEGT.

The rearrangement joins TRBV25-1 to TRBJ1-2, with D possibly being TRBD1 (5 bases). This CDR3 contains 13 residues. Per germline, CDR1 MGHDK and CDR2 SYGVNS. Trimming cost V 6 bases and J 4 bases, with 12 bases left between them. CDR3 sequence: CASSSGGGYGYTF. CDR3 nucleotide sequence: TGTGCCAGCAGCTCGGGGGGGGGCTATGGCTACACCTTC.